These T cell receptor beta chains were read from a single sample in a study of response to subunit inactivated influenza vaccine. TCRdb re-analysed the RT-PCR reads in MiXCR, keeping a single row per CDR3 protein. The sample lists more than 450,000 distinct CDR3 sequences, approximately 10% seen once, with about 10% in the top ten. The same data also contributed to another study, on T cells expressing NK-cell markers.

The sequences come from PBMCs from blood, collected on the day of vaccination. These receptors all stem from a man aged 50 or older who received an inactivated influenza vaccine. Each CDR3 is given with its conserved first and last residue. A D gene is named only where the DNA matches it firmly. Size tells how often a clone was seen (once, few, many) or the class of an expanded clone, and some rows leave it out.

V	size	D	J	CDR3	DNA
TRBV4-3	few	TRBD2	TRBJ2-7	CASSQEMVRGGTAYEQYF	TGCGCCAGCAGCCAAGAGATGGTGCGGGGGGGGACGGCCTACGAGCAGTACTTC
TRBV4-2	NA	TRBD1	TRBJ1-2	CASSQEERGLYGYTF	TGTGCCAGCAGCCAAGAGGAAAGGGGGCTCTATGGCTACACCTTC
TRBV7-9	many	NA	TRBJ2-1	CASSLELASVF	TGTGCCAGCAGCTTAGAGCTAGCTTCGGTCTTC
TRBV12-3/TRBV12-4	few	NA	TRBJ1-5	CASRDGINQPQHF	TGTGCCAGCAGAGACGGTATTAATCAGCCCCAGCATTTT
TRBV5-1	many	NA	TRBJ1-5	CASSFKGVDGPQHF	TGCGCCAGCAGCTTCAAAGGGGTGGATGGGCCCCAGCATTTT
TRBV12-3/TRBV12-4	many	NA	TRBJ2-3	CASSPTRGFLTDTQYF	TGTGCCAGCAGTCCAACCCGGGGGTTTTTGACAGATACGCAGTATTTT
TRBV24-1	many	NA	TRBJ2-3	CATSDPAGGPYPTSTDTQYF	TGTGCCACCAGTGACCCGGCAGGCGGACCATATCCGACTAGCACAGATACGCAGTATTTT
TRBV20-1	few	NA	TRBJ1-6	CSARAGYSYNSPLHF	TGCAGTGCTAGAGCGGGCTACTCCTATAATTCACCCCTCCACTTT
TRBV5-1	many	TRBD1	TRBJ1-1	CASSFRDRGTTFF	TGCGCCAGCAGCTTCCGGGACAGGGGAACAACTTTCTTT
TRBV5-1	NA	TRBD1	TRBJ2-6	CASSHLTGALANVLTF	TGCGCCAGCAGCCACTTGACAGGGGCCTTGGCCAACGTCCTGACTTTC
TRBV20-1	NA	NA	TRBJ2-7	CSAKLIGEQYF	TGCAGTGCTAAGCTCATCGGCGAGCAGTACTTC
TRBV9	NA	TRBD1	TRBJ2-5	CASSVSQGKETQYF	TGTGCCAGCAGCGTCTCACAGGGGAAAGAGACCCAGTACTTC
TRBV11-2	many	TRBD1	TRBJ2-2	CASSISTGTGVAGELFF	TGTGCCAGCAGCATTAGCACCGGGACAGGGGTAGCCGGGGAGCTGTTTTTT
TRBV19	few	TRBD1	TRBJ2-7	CASSTEDRWGYEQYF	TGTGCCAGTAGTACGGAGGACAGGTGGGGCTACGAGCAGTACTTC
TRBV20-1	NA	NA	TRBJ2-7	CSARDRDGTYEQYF	TGCAGTGCTCGCGACCGGGACGGAACCTACGAGCAGTACTTC
TRBV3-1	NA	NA	TRBJ2-2	CASSQPHTGELFF	TGTGCCAGCAGCCAACCCCACACCGGGGAGCTGTTTTTT
TRBV5-1	few	TRBD1	TRBJ2-7	CASSLQSGQGGHEQYF	TGCGCCAGCAGCTTACAATCGGGACAGGGGGGCCACGAGCAGTACTTC
TRBV20-1	NA	NA	TRBJ1-2	CSARDLRGTVGYTF	TGCAGTGCTAGAGATCTGAGGGGGACGGTCGGCTACACCTTC
TRBV7-2	NA	TRBD2	TRBJ2-3	CASSLQSGGGADTQYF	TGTGCCAGCAGCTTACAGAGCGGGGGGGGCGCAGATACGCAGTATTTT
TRBV5-5	few	NA	TRBJ2-5	CASSLLSGPQETQYF	TGTGCCAGCAGCTTATTATCGGGACCCCAAGAGACCCAGTACTTC
TRBV27	NA	TRBD1	TRBJ2-3	CASSLGTGGITDTQYF	TGTGCCAGCAGTTTAGGGACAGGGGGCATCACAGATACGCAGTATTTT